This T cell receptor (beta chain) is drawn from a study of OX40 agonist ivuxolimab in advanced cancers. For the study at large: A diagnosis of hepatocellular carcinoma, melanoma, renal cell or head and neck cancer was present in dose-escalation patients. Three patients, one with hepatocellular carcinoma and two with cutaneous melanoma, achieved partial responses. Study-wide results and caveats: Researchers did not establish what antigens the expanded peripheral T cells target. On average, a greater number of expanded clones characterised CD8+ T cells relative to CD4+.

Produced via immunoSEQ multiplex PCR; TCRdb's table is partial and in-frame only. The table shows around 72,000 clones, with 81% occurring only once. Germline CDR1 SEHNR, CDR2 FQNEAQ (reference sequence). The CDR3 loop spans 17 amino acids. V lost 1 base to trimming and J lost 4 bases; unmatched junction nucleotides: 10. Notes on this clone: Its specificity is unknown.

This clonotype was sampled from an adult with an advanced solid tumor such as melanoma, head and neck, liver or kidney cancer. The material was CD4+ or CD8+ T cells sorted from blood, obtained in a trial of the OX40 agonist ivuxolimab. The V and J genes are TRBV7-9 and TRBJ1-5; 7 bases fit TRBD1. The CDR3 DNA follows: TGTGCCAGCAGCTTAGGCGGCGGCAGGGGGTATAATCAGCCCCAGCATTTT. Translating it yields CASSLGGGRGYNQPQHF.